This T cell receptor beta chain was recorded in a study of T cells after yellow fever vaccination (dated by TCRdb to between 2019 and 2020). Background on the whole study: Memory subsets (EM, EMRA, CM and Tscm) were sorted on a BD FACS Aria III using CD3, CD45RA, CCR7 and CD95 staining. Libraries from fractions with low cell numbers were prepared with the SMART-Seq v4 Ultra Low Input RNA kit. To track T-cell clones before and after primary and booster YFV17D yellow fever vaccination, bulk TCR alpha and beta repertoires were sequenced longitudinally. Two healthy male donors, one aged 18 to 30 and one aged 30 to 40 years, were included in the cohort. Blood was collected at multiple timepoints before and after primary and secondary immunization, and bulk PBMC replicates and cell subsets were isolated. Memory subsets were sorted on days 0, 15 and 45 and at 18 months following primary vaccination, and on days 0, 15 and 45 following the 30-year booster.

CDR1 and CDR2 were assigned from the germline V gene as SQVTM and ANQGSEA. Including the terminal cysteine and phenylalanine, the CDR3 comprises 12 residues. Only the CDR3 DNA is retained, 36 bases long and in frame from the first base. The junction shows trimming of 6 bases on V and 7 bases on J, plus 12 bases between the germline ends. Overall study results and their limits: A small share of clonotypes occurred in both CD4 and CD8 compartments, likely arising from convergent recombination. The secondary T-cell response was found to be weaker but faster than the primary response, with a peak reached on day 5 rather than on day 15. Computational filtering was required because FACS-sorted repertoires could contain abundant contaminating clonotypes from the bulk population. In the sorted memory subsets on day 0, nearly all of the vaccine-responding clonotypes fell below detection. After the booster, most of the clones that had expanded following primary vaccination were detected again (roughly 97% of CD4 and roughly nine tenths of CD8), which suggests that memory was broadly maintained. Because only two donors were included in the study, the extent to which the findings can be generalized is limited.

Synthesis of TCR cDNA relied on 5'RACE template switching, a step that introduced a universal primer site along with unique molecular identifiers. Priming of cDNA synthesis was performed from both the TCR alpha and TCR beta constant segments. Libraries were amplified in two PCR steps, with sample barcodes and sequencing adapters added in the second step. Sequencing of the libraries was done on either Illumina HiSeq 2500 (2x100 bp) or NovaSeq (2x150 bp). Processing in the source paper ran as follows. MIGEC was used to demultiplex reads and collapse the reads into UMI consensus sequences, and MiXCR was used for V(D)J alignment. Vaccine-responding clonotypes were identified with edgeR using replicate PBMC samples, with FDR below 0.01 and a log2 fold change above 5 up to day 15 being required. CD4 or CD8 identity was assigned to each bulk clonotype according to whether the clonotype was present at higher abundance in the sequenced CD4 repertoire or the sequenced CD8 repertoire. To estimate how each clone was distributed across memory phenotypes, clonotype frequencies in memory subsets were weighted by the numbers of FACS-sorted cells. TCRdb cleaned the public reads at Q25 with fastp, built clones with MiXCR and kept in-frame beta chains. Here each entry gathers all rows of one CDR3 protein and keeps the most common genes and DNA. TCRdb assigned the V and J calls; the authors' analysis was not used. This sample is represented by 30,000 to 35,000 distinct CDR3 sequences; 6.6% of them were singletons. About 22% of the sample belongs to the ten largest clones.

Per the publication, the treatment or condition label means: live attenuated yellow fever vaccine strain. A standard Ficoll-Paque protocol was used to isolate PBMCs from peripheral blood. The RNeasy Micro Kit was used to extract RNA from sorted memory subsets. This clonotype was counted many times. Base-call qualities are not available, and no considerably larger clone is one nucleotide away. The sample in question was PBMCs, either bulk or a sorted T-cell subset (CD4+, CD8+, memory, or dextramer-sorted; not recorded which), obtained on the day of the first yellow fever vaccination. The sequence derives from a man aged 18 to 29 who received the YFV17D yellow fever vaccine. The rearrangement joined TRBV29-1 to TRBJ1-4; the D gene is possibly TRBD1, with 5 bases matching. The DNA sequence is TGCAGCGTGAGTAGGGGTGCTGAAAAACTGTTTTTT. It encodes CSVSRGAEKLFF.